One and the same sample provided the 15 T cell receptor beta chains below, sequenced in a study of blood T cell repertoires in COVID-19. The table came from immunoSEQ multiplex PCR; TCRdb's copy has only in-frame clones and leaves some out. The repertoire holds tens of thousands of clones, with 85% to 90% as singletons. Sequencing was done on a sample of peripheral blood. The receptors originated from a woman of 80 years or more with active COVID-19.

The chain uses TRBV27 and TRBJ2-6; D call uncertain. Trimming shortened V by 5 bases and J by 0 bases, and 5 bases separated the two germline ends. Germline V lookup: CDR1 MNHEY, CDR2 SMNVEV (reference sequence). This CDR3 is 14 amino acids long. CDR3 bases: TGTGCCAGCAGTCACAGCTCTGGGGCCAACGTCCTGACTTTC. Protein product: CASSHSSGANVLTF. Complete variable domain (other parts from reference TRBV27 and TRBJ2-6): EAQVTQNPRYLITVTGKKLTVTCSQNMNHEYMSWYRQDPGLGLRQIYYSMNVEVTDKGDVPEGYKVSRKEKRNFPLILESPSPNQTSLYFCASSHSSGANVLTFGAGSRLTVL.

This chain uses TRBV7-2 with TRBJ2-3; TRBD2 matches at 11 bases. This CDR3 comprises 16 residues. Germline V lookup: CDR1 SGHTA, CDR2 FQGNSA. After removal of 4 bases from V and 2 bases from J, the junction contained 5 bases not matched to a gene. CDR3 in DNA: TGTGCCAGCAGCTGGGGACTAGCGGCTAACACAGATACGCAGTATTTT. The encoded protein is CASSWGLAANTDTQYF.

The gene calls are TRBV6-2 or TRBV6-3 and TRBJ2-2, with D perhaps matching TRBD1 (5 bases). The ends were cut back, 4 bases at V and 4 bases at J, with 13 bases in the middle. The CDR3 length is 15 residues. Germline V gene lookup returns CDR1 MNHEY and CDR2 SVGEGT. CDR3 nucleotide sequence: TGTGCCAGCAGTTCCCTGGCTACAGGCACCGGGGAGCTGTTTTTT. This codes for CASSSLATGTGELFF.

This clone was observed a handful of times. CDR3 region: CSVEGPYRYQETQYF. CDR3 coding DNA: TGCAGCGTTGAAGGCCCATACAGGTACCAAGAGACCCAGTACTTC. J is TRBJ2-5 and V is TRBV29-1, with TRBD1 as a possible D gene (5 bases). The CDR3 consists of 15 residues. Trimming left V 1 base short and J 0 bases short, with 12 bases between. Germline lookup yields CDR1 SQVTM and CDR2 ANQGSEA.

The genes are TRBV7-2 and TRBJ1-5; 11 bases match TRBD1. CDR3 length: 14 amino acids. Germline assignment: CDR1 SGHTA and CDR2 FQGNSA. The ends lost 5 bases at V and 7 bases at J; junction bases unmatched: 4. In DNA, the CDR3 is TGTGCCAGCAGCCAGGGACAGGGGGGACAGCCCCAGCATTTT. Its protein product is CASSQGQGGQPQHF.

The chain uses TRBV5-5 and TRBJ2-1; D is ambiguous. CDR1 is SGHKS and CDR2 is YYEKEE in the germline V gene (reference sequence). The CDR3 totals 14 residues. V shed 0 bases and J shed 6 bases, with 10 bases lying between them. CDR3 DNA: TGTGCCAGCAGCTTGGGCCCTAGTGGCAATGAGCAGTTCTTC. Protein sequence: CASSLGPSGNEQFF.

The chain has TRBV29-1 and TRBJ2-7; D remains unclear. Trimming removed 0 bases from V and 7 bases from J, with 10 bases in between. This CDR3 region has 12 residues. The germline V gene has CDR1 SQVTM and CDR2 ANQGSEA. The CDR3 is CSVEDLSREQYF. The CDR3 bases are TGCAGCGTTGAAGATCTATCTCGGGAGCAGTACTTC.

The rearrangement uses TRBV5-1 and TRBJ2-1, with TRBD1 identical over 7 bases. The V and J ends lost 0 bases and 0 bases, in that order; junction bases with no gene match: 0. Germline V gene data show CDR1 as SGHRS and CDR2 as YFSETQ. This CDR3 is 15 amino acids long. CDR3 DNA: TGCGCCAGCAGCTTGGGGGACAGCTCCTACAATGAGCAGTTCTTC. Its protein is CASSLGDSSYNEQFF. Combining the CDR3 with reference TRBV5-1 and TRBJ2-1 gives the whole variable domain KAGVTQTPRYLIKTRGQQVTLSCSPISGHRSVSWYQQTPGQGLQFLFEYFSETQRNKGNFPGRFSGRQFSNSRSEMNVSTLELGDSALYLCASSLGDSSYNEQFFGPGTRLTVL.

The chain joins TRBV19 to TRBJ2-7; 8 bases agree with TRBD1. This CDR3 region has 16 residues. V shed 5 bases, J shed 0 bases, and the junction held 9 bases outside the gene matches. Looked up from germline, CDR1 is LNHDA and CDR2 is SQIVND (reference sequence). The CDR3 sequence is CASSRTRTGRSYEQYF. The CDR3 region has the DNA TGTGCCAGTAGTCGGACTCGGACAGGGCGCTCCTACGAGCAGTACTTC.

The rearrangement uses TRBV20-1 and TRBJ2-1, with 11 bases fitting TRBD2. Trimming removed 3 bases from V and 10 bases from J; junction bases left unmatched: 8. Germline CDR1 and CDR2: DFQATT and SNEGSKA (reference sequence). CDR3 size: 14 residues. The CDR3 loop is CSASPGASGREQFF. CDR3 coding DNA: TGCAGTGCTAGTCCTGGGGCTAGCGGGAGGGAGCAGTTCTTC.

As DNA, the CDR3 is TGTGCCAGTACCGACAGGGGTGAATCCTACGAGCAGTACTTC. Amino acids: CASTDRGESYEQYF. The chain links TRBV19 to TRBJ2-7, with 8 bases identical to TRBD1. The CDR3 loop spans 14 amino acids. Germline CDR1 is LNHDA and CDR2 is SQIVND (reference sequence). Trimming at V came to 7 bases and at J to 1 base, leaving 6 bases not matched to a gene.

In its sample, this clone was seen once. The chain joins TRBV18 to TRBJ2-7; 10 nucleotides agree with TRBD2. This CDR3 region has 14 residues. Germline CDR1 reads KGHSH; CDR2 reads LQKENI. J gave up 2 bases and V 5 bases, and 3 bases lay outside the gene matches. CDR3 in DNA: TGTGCCAGCTCATCCGGACTAGCGGCCTACGAGCAGTACTTC. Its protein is CASSSGLAAYEQYF.

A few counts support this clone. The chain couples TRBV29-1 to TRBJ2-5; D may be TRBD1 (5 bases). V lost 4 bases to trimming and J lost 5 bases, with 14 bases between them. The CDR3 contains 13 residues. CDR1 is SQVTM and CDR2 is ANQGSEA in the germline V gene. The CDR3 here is CSVVPPGRETQYF. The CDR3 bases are TGCAGCGTTGTTCCCCCAGGGCGGGAGACCCAGTACTTC.

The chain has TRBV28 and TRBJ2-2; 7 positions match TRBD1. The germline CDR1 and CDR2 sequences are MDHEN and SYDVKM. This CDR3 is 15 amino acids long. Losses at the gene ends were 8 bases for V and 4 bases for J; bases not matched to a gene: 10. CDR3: CASGRDRGATGELFF. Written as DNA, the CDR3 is TGTGCCAGCGGAAGGGACAGAGGCGCCACCGGGGAGCTGTTTTTT.

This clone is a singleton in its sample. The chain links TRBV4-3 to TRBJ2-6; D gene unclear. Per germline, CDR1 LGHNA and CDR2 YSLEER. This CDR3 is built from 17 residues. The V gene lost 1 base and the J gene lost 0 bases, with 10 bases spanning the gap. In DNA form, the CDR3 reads TGCGCCAGCAGCCAAGTGGGTGGAGCCTCTGGGGCCAACGTCCTGACTTTC. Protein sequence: CASSQVGGASGANVLTF.